The 20 T cell receptor beta chains presented below share a single source sample, sequenced in a study of T-cell memory formation after mild COVID-19. TCRdb re-analysed the 5' RACE reads in MiXCR, keeping a single row per CDR3 protein. This repertoire shows 200,000 to 250,000 distinct CDR3 sequences, over 7.5% found once; its top ten account for 3.5%. The specimen was PBMCs or a T cell subset sorted from them (not recorded which). The receptors here all came from a man aged 18 to 30 who had mild COVID-19 (a few samples of this study predate the infection). Cell type and time point are not known.

There are a few counts of this clonotype. The rearrangement joins TRBV5-1 to TRBJ1-1; TRBD1 might be the D (6 bases). Germline V gene sequence: CDR1 SGHRS, CDR2 YFSETQ. This CDR3 has 12 amino acids. Trimming shortened V by 3 bases and J by 7 bases, and 10 bases separated the two germline ends. The CDR3 DNA follows: TGCGCCAGCAGCTCCCAGGGGTTTGAAGCTTTCTTT. As protein: CASSSQGFEAFF.

The J gene is TRBJ1-5, the V gene TRBV2; D perhaps matches TRBD1 (5 bases). CDR3 length equals 15 residues. The V end lost 6 bases, the J end lost 2 bases, and 14 bases lay between the germline ends. The germline CDR1 and CDR2 sequences are SNHLY and FYNNEI. Here the CDR3 reads CASRKNLQGNQPQHF. For the CDR3, the DNA is TGTGCCAGCAGAAAAAACCTACAGGGCAATCAGCCCCAGCATTTT.

The CDR3 loop reads CATWRAGNTEAFF. Written as DNA, the CDR3 is TGTGCCACCTGGCGTGCAGGGAACACTGAAGCTTTCTTT. The rearrangement links TRBV6-6 to TRBJ1-1; D is undetermined. V lost 10 bases, J lost 1 base, and 13 bases lay in between. The CDR3 runs to 13 residues. The germline V gene encodes CDR1 MNHNY and CDR2 SVGAGI (reference sequence).

The rearrangement links TRBV29-1 to TRBJ2-3; 10 bases agree with TRBD2. V was pared by 6 bases and J by 1 base, with 4 bases of the junction left unmatched. CDR1 and CDR2 from the germline V gene are SQVTM and ANQGSEA. CDR3 length equals 14 residues. The CDR3 is CSVDLAGGTDTQYF. The CDR3 DNA sequence: TGCAGCGTCGATCTAGCGGGGGGCACAGATACGCAGTATTTT.

The chain is built from TRBV28 and TRBJ1-1, with D possibly being TRBD1 (5 bases). In germline, CDR1 is MDHEN, CDR2 SYDVKM. The CDR3 is made up of 13 amino acids. Trimming left V 6 bases short and J 5 bases short, with 13 bases between. The CDR3 sequence is CASSSQGYTEAFF. DNA of the CDR3: TGTGCCAGCAGCTCTCAGGGTTATACTGAAGCTTTCTTT.

This clonotype has only a few counts. The CDR3 nucleotides read TGTGCCAGCAATAAACAGGGGCCTAGCAATCAGCCCCAGCATTTT. It is translated as CASNKQGPSNQPQHF. The chain uses TRBV6-2 or TRBV6-3 and TRBJ1-5; TRBD1 agrees at 7 bases. The CDR3 has 15 amino acids. V was clipped by 7 bases and J by 0 bases; unmatched bases: 6. The germline V gene has CDR1 MNHEY and CDR2 SVGEGT.

Details on this clonotype: This could be a read error, since a much larger clone is one nucleotide away. The genes are TRBV7-2 and TRBJ2-3, with TRBD2 as a possible D gene (5 bases). The germline V gene has CDR1 SGHTA and CDR2 FQGNSA. V shed 10 bases and J shed 6 bases, with 14 bases lying between them. The CDR3 runs to 12 residues. CDR3: CATHGVRDTQYF. Here the CDR3 DNA reads TGTGCCACTCACGGGGTGCGGGATACGCAGTATTTT.

This sequence joins TRBV5-5 and TRBJ1-6; D unresolved. Between the trimmed V and J ends, which lost 6 bases and 6 bases, there was a span of 16 bases. CDR1 and CDR2 from the germline V gene are SGHKS and YYEKEE (reference sequence). This CDR3 contains 15 residues. The CDR3 region is CASTSNVGSNSPLHF. The CDR3 region has the DNA TGTGCCAGCACCAGCAACGTGGGGAGTAATTCACCCCTCCACTTT.

There are a few counts of this clonotype. The chain is built from TRBV5-6 and TRBJ1-2; unclear D gene. The CDR3 contains 16 residues. Trimming removed 2 bases at V and 3 bases at J, with 17 bases between. Germline V CDR1 and CDR2: SGHDT, YYEEEE. The CDR3 is CASSFFQETRDYGYTF. The CDR3 DNA follows: TGTGCCAGCAGCTTCTTCCAAGAGACCCGGGACTATGGCTACACCTTC.

There are many counts of this clonotype. The chain carries TRBV5-1 and TRBJ2-7; tentatively, D is TRBD1 (5 bases). The CDR3 consists of 14 residues. The V gene's germline CDR1 is SGHRS and CDR2 YFSETQ. V was shortened by 4 bases and J by 1 base, with 12 bases between the two germline ends. This chain's CDR3 is CASSGAEYSYEQYF. Here the CDR3 DNA reads TGCGCCAGCAGCGGGGCAGAATATTCCTACGAGCAGTACTTC. Full variable domain (missing parts from reference TRBV5-1 and TRBJ2-7): KAGVTQTPRYLIKTRGQQVTLSCSPISGHRSVSWYQQTPGQGLQFLFEYFSETQRNKGNFPGRFSGRQFSNSRSEMNVSTLELGDSALYLCASSGAEYSYEQYFGPGTRLTVT.

This clonotype occurred a few times. This sequence joins TRBV25-1 and TRBJ2-3, with 9 bases matching TRBD2. The CDR3 totals 14 residues. With V trimmed by 7 bases and J by 3 bases, 5 bases remained unmatched. The germline CDR1 and CDR2 sequences are MGHDK and SYGVNS. CDR3 sequence: CASIDSGRTDTQYF. The CDR3 DNA follows: TGTGCCAGCATAGATAGCGGGAGAACAGATACGCAGTATTTT.

V and J are TRBV20-1 and TRBJ1-1, with D maybe TRBD1 (6 bases). The CDR3 has 14 residues. Germline CDR1 is DFQATT and CDR2 is SNEGSKA (reference sequence). V shed 8 bases and J shed 3 bases, with 19 bases lying between them. This CDR3 is CSPNRDISYTEAFF. CDR3 in DNA: TGCAGTCCAAACAGGGATATTTCGTACACTGAAGCTTTCTTT.

This clonotype has at least ten counts. This sequence joins TRBV2 and TRBJ2-7; D uncertain. V shed 4 bases and J shed 6 bases, with 4 bases lying between them. The germline V gene encodes CDR1 SNHLY and CDR2 FYNNEI. The CDR3 sequence is 10 residues long. The CDR3 DNA sequence: TGTGCCAGCAGTGCAGTCGAGCAGTACTTC. This codes for CASSAVEQYF.

This clonotype was recorded many times. This sequence joins TRBV11-2 and TRBJ2-3; D uncertain. The V gene's germline CDR1 is SGHAT and CDR2 FQNNGV. This CDR3 comprises 16 residues. The germline V and J ends were trimmed by 0 bases and 0 bases, with 10 bases remaining between them. CDR3 sequence reads: CASSLDPLGSTDTQYF. CDR3 nucleotides: TGTGCCAGCAGCTTAGATCCGTTAGGGAGCACAGATACGCAGTATTTT.

This clonotype was counted between two and nine times. The rearrangement uses TRBV5-1 and TRBJ2-5; D call uncertain. CDR3 length: 14 residues. Germline assignment: CDR1 SGHRS and CDR2 YFSETQ. V was trimmed by 1 base and J by 0 bases, leaving 7 bases between them. The CDR3 sequence is CASSLLPDQETQYF. CDR3 sequence (DNA): TGCGCCAGCAGCTTGTTGCCAGACCAAGAGACCCAGTACTTC.

This sequence joins TRBV6-5 and TRBJ1-1; D remains ambiguous. The V and J ends lost 0 bases and 4 bases respectively, with 9 bases between them. In germline, CDR1 is MNHEY, CDR2 SVGAGI. There are 14 residues in the CDR3. The CDR3 nucleotides are TGTGCCAGCAGTTACTCTGGCCCGGGCACTGAAGCTTTCTTT. Its protein is CASSYSGPGTEAFF.

In this sample, this clonotype turned up a few times. This chain joins TRBV11-2 and TRBJ1-5; 8 bases agree with TRBD1. The length of the CDR3 is 13 residues. Germline V gene lookup returns CDR1 SGHAT and CDR2 FQNNGV. With 4 bases clipped from V and 6 bases from J, the junction kept 2 bases outside the gene matches. This CDR3 is CASSWGQAQPQHF. In DNA, the CDR3 is TGTGCCAGCAGCTGGGGACAGGCTCAGCCCCAGCATTTT.

This sequence joins TRBV10-3 and TRBJ2-1; D could derive from TRBD1 or TRBD2 (5 bases each). The germline V gene has CDR1 ENHRY and CDR2 SYGVKD. V was trimmed by 0 bases and J by 8 bases, leaving 11 bases between them. The CDR3 has 14 amino acids. The CDR3 spells CAISESSGRDEQFF. CDR3 bases: TGTGCCATCAGTGAGTCTTCAGGGCGGGATGAGCAGTTCTTC.

The gene calls are TRBV5-1 and TRBJ2-5; 13 nucleotides line up with TRBD2. The V segment lost 0 bases and the J segment 2 bases; nucleotides outside the gene matches: 4. Germline V gives CDR1 SGHRS, CDR2 YFSETQ. The CDR3 totals 17 residues. DNA for the CDR3: TGCGCCAGCAGCTTGGGACTAGCGGGGGGTATACAAGAGACCCAGTACTTC. Translating it yields CASSLGLAGGIQETQYF.

V gene TRBV6-6 combines with J gene TRBJ2-7; no reliable D call. The CDR3 is 13 amino acids. The germline gives CDR1 MNHNY, CDR2 SVGAGI (reference sequence). Trimming took off 2 bases at V and 5 bases at J, with 10 bases between the two ends. DNA of the CDR3: TGTGCCAGCAGTTACCCCCAAAAGAACGAGCAGTACGTC. Translated: CASSYPQKNEQYV.